This T cell receptor (beta chain) was recorded in a study of regulatory dendritic cells for organ transplantation. Repertoires were generated with immunoSEQ multiplex PCR, while TCRdb's copy carries only in-frame clones and drops some. Of 25,000 to 30,000 clones in the sample, more than 70% were seen once. The CDR3 spans 16 residues. CDR1 PRHDT and CDR2 FYEKMQ come from the germline V gene (reference sequence). Deletions cut 5 bases from V and 6 bases from J, with 20 bases between. The clonotype originates from a human donor in good health. The chain employs TRBV13 and TRBJ2-1; tentatively, D is TRBD1 (5 bases). Sequencing was done on a sample of naive CD8+ T cells from blood. Subset given: CD45RA+ naive T cells. DNA for the CDR3: TGTGCCAGCAGCGGCAGTGGCAGGGTAGGGCGCAATGAGCAGTTCTTC. Translated, it gives CASSGSGRVGRNEQFF. The full variable domain, completed using reference TRBV13 and TRBJ2-1, is AAGVIQSPRHLIKEKRETATLKCYPIPRHDTVYWYQQGPGQDPQFLISFYEKMQSDKGSIPDRFSAQQFSDYHSELNMSSLELGDSALYFCASSGSGRVGRNEQFFGPGTRLTVL.